One and the same sample provided the 9 T cell receptor beta chains below, sequenced in a study of T cells after yellow fever vaccination. TCRdb re-analysed the 5' RACE reads in MiXCR, keeping a single row per CDR3 protein. The data show roughly 320,000 distinct CDR3 sequences, with 9.5% to 12% seen just once and roughly 3% held by the top ten. Sequencing used CD4+ T cells sorted from PBMCs, obtained 45 days after the yellow fever booster vaccination. The receptors shown here come from a man in his late teens or twenties who received the YFV17D yellow fever vaccine.

The chain combines TRBV6-2 or TRBV6-3 with TRBJ2-7, with D tentatively TRBD2 (5 bases). V dropped 5 bases and J dropped 3 bases, with 11 bases sitting between them. Germline V gene sequence: CDR1 MNHEY, CDR2 SVGEGT. There are 13 residues in the CDR3. The CDR3 loop reads CASSPGNSYEQYV. The CDR3 DNA follows: TGTGCCAGCAGTCCGGGGAACAGCTACGAGCAGTACGTC.

The chain uses TRBV12-5 and TRBJ2-1; 7 bases are a match to TRBD1. This CDR3 is built from 16 residues. Germline values: CDR1 LGHNT, CDR2 FRNRAP. The trim removed 4 bases at V and 0 bases at J, leaving 6 bases unmatched. CDR3 sequence reads: CASGSLTGRSYNEQFF. The DNA of the CDR3 is TGTGCTAGTGGTTCGCTGACAGGGCGCTCCTACAATGAGCAGTTCTTC.

This clonotype was recorded a few times. The CDR3 protein is CASSPNDGEDGYTF. DNA of the CDR3: TGTGCCAGCTCACCAAATGACGGGGAGGATGGCTACACCTTC. The gene calls are TRBV18 and TRBJ1-2, with no clear D. Trimming left V 2 bases short and J 6 bases short, with 13 bases between. The CDR3 is made up of 14 amino acids. The germline CDR1 and CDR2 sequences are KGHSH and LQKENI.

The rearrangement joins TRBV6-2 or TRBV6-3 to TRBJ2-7, with D possibly matching TRBD1 (6 bases). V lost 6 bases, J lost 0 bases, and 15 bases lay in between. The CDR3 loop spans 15 amino acids. CDR1 is MNHEY and CDR2 is SVGEGT in the germline V gene. For the CDR3, the DNA is TGTGCCAGCAGACCCGGGACACAACTCTCCTACGAGCAGTACTTC. It specifies CASRPGTQLSYEQYF.

CDR3 in amino acids: CASSLGRRGGTDTQYF. CDR3 DNA sequence: TGCGCCAGCAGCCTTGGGAGGCGGGGGGGCACAGATACGCAGTATTTT. The chain recombines TRBV4-1 with TRBJ2-3; TRBD2 matches at 8 bases. The CDR3 has 16 amino acids. V dropped 4 bases and J dropped 1; count of bases not matched to a gene: 7. CDR1 and CDR2 from the germline V gene are MGHRA and YSYEKL.

The chain employs TRBV10-2 and TRBJ2-3; TRBD2 matches at 11 bases. Trimming took 7 bases from V and 6 from J; bases not matched to a gene: 6. This CDR3 spans 14 amino acids. Germline CDR1 WSHSY, CDR2 SAAADI. The chain's CDR3 is CASTELAGADTQYF. CDR3 nucleotide sequence: TGCGCCAGCACAGAACTAGCGGGGGCTGATACGCAGTATTTT.

This chain links TRBV20-1 with TRBJ1-2; tentative D call: TRBD1 (6 bases). The CDR3 totals 12 residues. The germline CDR1 and CDR2 sequences are DFQATT and SNEGSKA (reference sequence). CDR3 bases: TGCAGGACCGACAGGCCTAACTATGGCTACACCTTC. Protein: CRTDRPNYGYTF.

This clonotype was observed a handful of times. The chain links TRBV20-1 to TRBJ1-4; D remains unclear. Per the germline V gene, CDR1 is DFQATT and CDR2 is SNEGSKA (reference sequence). V lost 3 bases, J lost 8 bases, and 10 bases lay in between. This CDR3 comprises 12 residues. The chain's CDR3 is CSASTEWEKLFF. The CDR3 DNA is TGCAGTGCTAGTACAGAGTGGGAAAAACTGTTTTTT.

Regarding this clonotype: One end of the junction varies from germline; a read error may be responsible. V gene TRBV7-2 combines with J gene TRBJ1-6; possibly TRBD1 for D (5 bases). The CDR3 loop spans 18 amino acids. From germline, CDR1 is SGHTA and CDR2 FQGNSA. As DNA, the CDR3 is TGTGCCAGCAGCCTAGAGGGACCACCTCTAAGTTATAATTCTCCCCTCCACTTT. It is translated as CASSLEGPPLSYNSPLHF.